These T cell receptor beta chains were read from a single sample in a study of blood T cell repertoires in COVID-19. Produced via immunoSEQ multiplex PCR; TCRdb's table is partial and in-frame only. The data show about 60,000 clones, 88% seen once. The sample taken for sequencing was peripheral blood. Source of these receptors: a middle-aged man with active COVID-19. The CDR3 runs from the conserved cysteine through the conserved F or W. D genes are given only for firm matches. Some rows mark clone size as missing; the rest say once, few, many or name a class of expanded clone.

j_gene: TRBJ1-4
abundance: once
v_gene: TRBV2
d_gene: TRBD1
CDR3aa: CASREQGALNEKLFF
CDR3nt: TGTGCCAGCAGGGAACAGGGGGCGCTCAATGAAAAACTGTTTTTT

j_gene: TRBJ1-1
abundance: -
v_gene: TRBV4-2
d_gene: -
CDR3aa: CASLLTRGNTEAFF
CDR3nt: TGTGCCAGCCTCTTGACCAGGGGGAACACTGAAGCTTTCTTT

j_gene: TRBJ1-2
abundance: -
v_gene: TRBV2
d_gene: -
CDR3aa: CASSASLRGYTF
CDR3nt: TGTGCCAGCAGTGCCAGTCTGAGGGGCTACACCTTC

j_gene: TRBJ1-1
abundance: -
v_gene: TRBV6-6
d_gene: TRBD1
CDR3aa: CASSMTGYTEAFF
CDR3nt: TGTGCCAGCAGTATGACAGGGTACACTGAAGCTTTCTTT

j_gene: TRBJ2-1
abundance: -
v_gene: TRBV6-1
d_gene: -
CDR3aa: CASSDSYHEQFF
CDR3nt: TGTGCCAGCAGTGATAGTTACCATGAGCAGTTCTTC

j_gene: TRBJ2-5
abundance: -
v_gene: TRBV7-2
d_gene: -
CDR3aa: CASSTGVAEETQYF
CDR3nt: TGTGCCAGCAGCACCGGGGTAGCCGAAGAGACCCAGTACTTC

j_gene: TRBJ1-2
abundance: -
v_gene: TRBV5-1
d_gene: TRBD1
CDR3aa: CASSDRDINGYTF
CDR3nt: TGCGCCAGCAGCGACAGGGATATTAATGGCTACACCTTC

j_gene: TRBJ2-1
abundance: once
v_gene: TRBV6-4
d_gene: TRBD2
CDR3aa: CASSLAGGLEQFF
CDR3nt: TGTGCCAGCAGTTTAGCGGGGGGTTTGGAGCAGTTCTTC

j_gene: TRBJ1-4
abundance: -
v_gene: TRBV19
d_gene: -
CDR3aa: CASSPTATNEKLFF
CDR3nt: TGTGCCAGTAGCCCGACAGCCACTAATGAAAAACTGTTTTTT

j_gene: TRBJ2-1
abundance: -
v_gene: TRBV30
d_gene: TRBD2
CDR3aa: CAWGLAGGWNEQFF
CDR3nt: TGTGCCTGGGGACTAGCGGGGGGTTGGAATGAGCAGTTCTTC

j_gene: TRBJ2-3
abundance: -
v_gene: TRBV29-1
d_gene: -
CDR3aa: CSVERKLAPDTQYF
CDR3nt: TGCAGCGTTGAGAGGAAGTTGGCGCCTGATACGCAGTATTTT

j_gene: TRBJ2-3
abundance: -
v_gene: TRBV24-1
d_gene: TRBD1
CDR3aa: CATSDPTGGSSTDTQYF
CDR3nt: TGTGCCACCAGTGATCCAACAGGGGGCTCTAGCACAGATACGCAGTATTTT

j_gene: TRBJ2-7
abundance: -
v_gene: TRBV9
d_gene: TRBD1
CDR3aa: CASSVEGAPFYEQYF
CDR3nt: TGTGCCAGCAGCGTAGAGGGGGCCCCGTTCTACGAGCAGTACTTC

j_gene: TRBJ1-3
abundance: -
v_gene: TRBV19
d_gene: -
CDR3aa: CASSTRTQNSGNTIYF
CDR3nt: TGTGCCAGTAGTACCCGGACTCAGAACTCTGGAAACACCATATATTTT

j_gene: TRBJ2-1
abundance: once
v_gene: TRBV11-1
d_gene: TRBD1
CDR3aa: CASSLDRRNEQFF
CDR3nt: TGTGCCAGCAGCCTGGACAGGAGGAATGAGCAGTTCTTC

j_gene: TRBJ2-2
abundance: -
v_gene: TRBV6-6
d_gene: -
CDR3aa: CASSQPYRGLNTGELFF
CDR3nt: TGTGCCAGCAGTCAGCCCTACAGGGGACTGAACACCGGGGAGCTGTTTTTT

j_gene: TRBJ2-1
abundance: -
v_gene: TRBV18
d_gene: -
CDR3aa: CASSQIQGGNEQFF
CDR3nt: TGTGCCAGCTCACAGATTCAGGGTGGGAATGAGCAGTTCTTC

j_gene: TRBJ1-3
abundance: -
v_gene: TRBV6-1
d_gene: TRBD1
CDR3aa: CASSEQGALGNTIYF
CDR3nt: TGTGCCAGCAGTGAACAGGGGGCGCTGGGAAACACCATATATTTT

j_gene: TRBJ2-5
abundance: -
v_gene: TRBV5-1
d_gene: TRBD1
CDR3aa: CASSHGDSYQETQYF
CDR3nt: TGCGCCAGCAGCCACGGGGACAGTTATCAAGAGACCCAGTACTTC

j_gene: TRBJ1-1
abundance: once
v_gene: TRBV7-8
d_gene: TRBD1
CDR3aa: CASSASGGETEAFF
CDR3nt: TGTGCCAGCAGCGCCTCAGGGGGCGAGACTGAAGCTTTCTTT

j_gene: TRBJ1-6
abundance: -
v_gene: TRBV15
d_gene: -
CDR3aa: CATSRAWDIEYNSPLHF
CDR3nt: TGTGCCACCAGCAGAGCATGGGACATAGAATATAATTCACCCCTCCACTTT

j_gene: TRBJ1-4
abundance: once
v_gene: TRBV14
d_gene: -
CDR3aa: CASSNRRGSTNEKLFF
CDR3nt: TGTGCCAGCAGCAATAGGCGGGGCTCAACTAATGAAAAACTGTTTTTT

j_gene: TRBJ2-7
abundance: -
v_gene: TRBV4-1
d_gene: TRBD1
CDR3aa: CASRGSPGQGVKEQYF
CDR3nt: TGCGCCAGCAGAGGGTCCCCGGGACAGGGGGTAAAAGAGCAGTACTTC

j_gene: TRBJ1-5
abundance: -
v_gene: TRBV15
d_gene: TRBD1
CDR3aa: CATSRGNTGTGARSQHF
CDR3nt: TGTGCCACCAGCAGGGGGAACACCGGGACAGGGGCCAGGTCCCAGCATTTT

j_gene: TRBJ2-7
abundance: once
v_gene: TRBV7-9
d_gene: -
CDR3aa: CASSLSPVAGEQYF
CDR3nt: TGTGCCAGCAGCTTAAGTCCGGTCGCGGGGGAGCAGTACTTC

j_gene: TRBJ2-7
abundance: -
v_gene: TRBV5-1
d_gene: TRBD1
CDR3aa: CASSLRGQGGEQYF
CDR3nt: TGCGCCAGCAGCTTGAGAGGACAGGGAGGCGAGCAGTACTTC

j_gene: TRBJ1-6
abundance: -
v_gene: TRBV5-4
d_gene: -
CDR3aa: CAAQGLNSPLHF
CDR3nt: TGTGCCGCACAGGGCTTGAATTCACCCCTCCACTTT

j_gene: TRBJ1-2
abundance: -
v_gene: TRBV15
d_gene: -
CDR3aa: CATSSPFGRRRFIGYTF
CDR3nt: TGTGCCACCAGCAGTCCGTTCGGAAGACGGCGGTTTATTGGCTACACCTTC

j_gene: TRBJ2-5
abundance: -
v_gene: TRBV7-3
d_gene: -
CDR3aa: CASSLSRVQETQYF
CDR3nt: TGTGCCAGCAGCTTATCGCGGGTCCAAGAGACCCAGTACTTC

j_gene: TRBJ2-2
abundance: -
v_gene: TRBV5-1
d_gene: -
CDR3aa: CASSLERAGTGELFF
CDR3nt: TGCGCCAGCAGCTTGGAGAGGGCGGGCACCGGGGAGCTGTTTTTT

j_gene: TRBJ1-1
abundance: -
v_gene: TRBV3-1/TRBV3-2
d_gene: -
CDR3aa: CASSPLSESEAFF
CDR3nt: TGTGCCAGCAGCCCCCTCTCGGAGAGTGAAGCTTTCTTT

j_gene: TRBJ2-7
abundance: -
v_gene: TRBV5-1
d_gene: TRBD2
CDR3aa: CASSLASGAYEQYF
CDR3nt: TGCGCCAGCAGCTTGGCTAGCGGGGCCTACGAGCAGTACTTC

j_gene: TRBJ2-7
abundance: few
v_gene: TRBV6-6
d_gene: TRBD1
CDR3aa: CASTDRVNEQYF
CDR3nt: TGTGCCAGCACCGACAGGGTCAACGAGCAGTACTTC

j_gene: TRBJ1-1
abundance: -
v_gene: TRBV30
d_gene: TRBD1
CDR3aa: CAWSLTGQVTEAFF
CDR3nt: TGTGCCTGGAGTTTGACAGGGCAGGTCACTGAAGCTTTCTTT

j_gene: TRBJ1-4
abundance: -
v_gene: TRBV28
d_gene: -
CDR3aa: CASSGRSREREKLFF
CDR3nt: TGTGCCAGCAGTGGCCGGTCCAGGGAAAGAGAAAAACTGTTTTTT

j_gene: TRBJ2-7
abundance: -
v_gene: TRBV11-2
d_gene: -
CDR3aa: CASSPRWGGGLLNEQYF
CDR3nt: TGTGCCAGCAGCCCACGATGGGGAGGGGGGTTACTAAACGAGCAGTACTTC

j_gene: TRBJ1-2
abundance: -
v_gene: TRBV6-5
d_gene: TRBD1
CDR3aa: CATRITGDHGYTF
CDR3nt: TGTGCCACGCGAATTACAGGGGACCATGGCTACACCTTC

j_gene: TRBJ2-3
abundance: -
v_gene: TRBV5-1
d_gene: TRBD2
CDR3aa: CASSSPTSGGRTSTDTQYF
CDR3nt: TGCGCCAGCAGCTCTCCGACTAGCGGGGGCAGGACTAGCACAGATACGCAGTATTTT